The rows below give T cell receptor beta chains drawn from one sample of a study of Ad26.COV2.S vaccination and SARS-CoV-2 variants. Only in-frame clones appear in the TCRdb table, and some are missing; sequencing was by immunoSEQ multiplex PCR. The table lists around 450,000 clones, 75% to 90% of them singletons. The material sequenced was peripheral blood, taken in a trial of Ad26.COV2.S vaccine versus placebo. Receptors were obtained from a person between 18 and 65 years old who received the Ad26.COV2.S COVID-19 vaccine or a placebo. CDR3s include the opening cysteine and the closing phenylalanine or tryptophan. The D gene is left open where the match is weak. Only some rows state a clone size, as once, few, many or a class for expanded clones.

- | TRBJ1-1 | TRBV2 | - | TGTGCCAGCAGCACATCGGGGGGCACTGAAGCTTTCTTT | CASSTSGGTEAFF
- | TRBJ2-1 | TRBV5-5 | - | TGTGCCAGCAGCTTGGAAGCGAGCCCCTACAATGAGCAGTTCTTC | CASSLEASPYNEQFF
TRBD1 | TRBJ1-1 | TRBV4-3 | - | TGCGCCAGCAGCCACGATAGACAGGGGGCCGCATCGAACACTGAAGCTTTCTTT | CASSHDRQGAASNTEAFF
- | TRBJ1-2 | TRBV2 | - | TGTGCCAGCTCAATCGGGCACAGGGAGAACTATGGCTACACCTTC | CASSIGHRENYGYTF
- | TRBJ2-2 | TRBV13 | - | TGTGCCAGCAGCCCGTTGGGGGACACTCTAAACACCGGGGAGCTGTTTTTT | CASSPLGDTLNTGELFF
TRBD1 | TRBJ1-1 | TRBV18 | - | TGTGCCAGCTCACCCCTACAAGGGGGCAGAAACACTGAAGCTTTCTTT | CASSPLQGGRNTEAFF
TRBD2 | TRBJ2-1 | TRBV11-1 | once | TGTGCCAGCAGCACCACCCTAGCGGGAGAGGACAATGAGCAGTTCTTC | CASSTTLAGEDNEQFF
- | TRBJ2-2 | TRBV9 | once | TGTGCCAGCAGCGTTGAACTAGCTGAGGGGCCCGGGGAGCTGTTTTTT | CASSVELAEGPGELFF
TRBD1 | TRBJ1-1 | TRBV4-3 | - | TGCGCCAGCAGCCCACAGACAGGGGACTGGACTGAAGCTTTCTTT | CASSPQTGDWTEAFF
- | TRBJ2-7 | TRBV6-5 | - | TGTGCCAGCAACAAGAGAGCCAGGCCCTACGAGCAGTACTTC | CASNKRARPYEQYF
- | TRBJ2-5 | TRBV6-2/TRBV6-3 | - | TGTGCCAGCAGTTACTCGTGGGGGTTGAAAGAGACCCAGTACTTC | CASSYSWGLKETQYF
- | TRBJ1-1 | TRBV4-3 | - | TGCGCCAGCAGCCACGACACCCACACTGAAGCTTTCTTT | CASSHDTHTEAFF
- | TRBJ1-1 | TRBV14 | - | TGTGCCAGCAGCCAAGGGGGGTTCCTACCGCACACTGAAGCTTTCTTT | CASSQGGFLPHTEAFF
- | TRBJ1-1 | TRBV7-6 | once | TGTGCCAGCAGCGCCTCACAGGGACTGAACACTGAAGCTTTCTTT | CASSASQGLNTEAFF
- | TRBJ1-2 | TRBV5-6 | once | TGTGCCAGCAGCTTGGCATCCGGTTCCGGCGGCTACACCTTC | CASSLASGSGGYTF
- | TRBJ1-4 | TRBV5-4 | once | TGTGCCAGCAGCTCTGACAGATATAATGAAAAACTGTTTTTT | CASSSDRYNEKLFF
- | TRBJ2-3 | TRBV4-3 | once | TGCGCCAGCAGCCAAGATCCAGGGACCACAGATACGCAGTATTTT | CASSQDPGTTDTQYF
- | TRBJ1-5 | TRBV23-1 | - | TGCGCCAGCAGTCGCTCAGGGAACCAGCCCCAGCATTTT | CASSRSGNQPQHF
TRBD1 | TRBJ1-5 | TRBV2 | - | TGTGCCAGCAGGCCCGACAGGGGGAGCAATCAGCCCCAGCATTTT | CASRPDRGSNQPQHF
TRBD1 | TRBJ1-1 | TRBV2 | - | TGTGCCAGCAGACATCATGACAGGGCGAGGACTGAAGCTTTCTTT | CASRHHDRARTEAFF
- | TRBJ1-3 | TRBV2 | - | TGTGCCAGCAGCCTAGACGGAAACACCATATATTTT | CASSLDGNTIYF
TRBD2 | TRBJ2-5 | TRBV4-3 | - | TGCGCCAGCAGCCCGAGACTAGCGGACCAAGAGACCCAGTACTTC | CASSPRLADQETQYF
- | TRBJ1-1 | TRBV9 | - | TGTGCCAGCAGCGTAGACAGGGAAGTGGGGTTGAACACTGAAGCTTTCTTT | CASSVDREVGLNTEAFF
- | TRBJ2-5 | TRBV12-5 | - | TGTGCTAGTGGGCGGACCTCGGAGGGGGAGACCCAGTACTTC | CASGRTSEGETQYF
- | TRBJ2-5 | TRBV3-1/TRBV3-2 | - | TGTGCCAGCAGCCCGGTTGTGATTGAAGAGACCCAGTACTTC | CASSPVVIEETQYF